This T cell receptor beta chain was sequenced for a study of blood T cell repertoires in COVID-19. Study background: There were acute and convalescent COVID-19 samples, and they came from the United States, Italy and Spain. The cDNA or gDNA used as material had been derived from T cells, B-cell-depleted T cells, or PBMCs.

The ends were cut back, 5 bases at V and 4 bases at J, with 12 bases in the middle. CDR1 and CDR2 from the germline V gene are SNHLY and FYNNEI. The CDR3 runs to 13 residues. Authors' processing steps: From reference gene primer amplification, estimates of nucleated cell counts were derived. Clones were sequenced by immunoSEQ multiplex PCR, and TCRdb holds only the in-frame ones, with some missing. V, J and clone size are those of that table, while D and trimming were read from the DNA. The data show about 69,000 clones, roughly 80% seen once. The clonotype originates from a man aged 55-75 years with acute or convalescent COVID-19. Sequencing was carried out using peripheral blood. The rearrangement links TRBV2 to TRBJ2-7; weak D call: TRBD1 (5 bases). The CDR3 spells CASSPGLNYEQYF. CDR3 nucleotides: TGTGCCAGCAGTCCAGGGCTTAATTACGAGCAGTACTTC.